The 19 T cell receptor beta chains below come from one sample, sequenced in a study of shared clonotypes between healthy human individuals. Profiled with immunoSEQ multiplex PCR; TCRdb holds only in-frame clones, not every one. The table records roughly 1,000,000 clones, around 78% of them present only once. The sample taken for sequencing was memory CD4+ T cells from PBMCs. Indicated subset: CD45RA-negative fraction. The receptors were gathered from a man aged 18 to 29 in good health. Some clones in this sample may be carry-over from other donors' samples.

This clone was detected a few times. The genes are TRBV18 and TRBJ1-1; 7 bases agree with TRBD1. The CDR3 spans 13 residues. Germline CDR1 KGHSH, CDR2 LQKENI. V lost 4 bases to trimming and J lost 11 bases; unmatched junction nucleotides: 10. The CDR3 sequence is CASSRGTDSVAFF. The CDR3 DNA sequence: TGTGCCAGCTCACGGGGGACAGACTCGGTCGCTTTCTTT.

This clone was seen a few times. The rearrangement joins TRBV19 to TRBJ2-7; TRBD2 aligns across 13 bases. Germline V CDR1 and CDR2: LNHDA, SQIVND (reference sequence). The CDR3 sequence is 15 residues long. The trim removed 5 bases at V and 9 bases at J, leaving 10 bases unmatched. CDR3 amino acids: CASSPPGLAGKMQYF. The DNA of the CDR3 is TGTGCCAGTAGTCCTCCGGGACTAGCGGGAAAGATGCAGTACTTC.

The CDR3 region has the DNA TGTGCCAGCAGCGTAGTGTCAGGGGAGCTGTTTTTT. The encoded protein is CASSVVSGELFF. The chain carries TRBV9 and TRBJ2-2; no clear D gene. The CDR3 loop spans 12 amino acids. Germline CDR1 SGDLS, CDR2 YYNGEE. V was trimmed by 0 bases and J by 8 bases, leaving 5 bases between them.

This clone was counted only a few times. This chain connects TRBV10-1 to TRBJ2-2, with 8 positions matching TRBD1. V was clipped by 5 bases and J by 8 bases; unmatched bases: 4. The CDR3 contains 13 residues. The V gene's germline CDR1 is WNHNN and CDR2 SYGVQD (reference sequence). This chain's CDR3 is CASSQGARGELFF. CDR3 in DNA: TGCGCCAGCAGTCAGGGGGCGAGGGGGGAGCTGTTTTTT.

The chain uses TRBV30 and TRBJ1-1; D not certain. The CDR3 runs 14 residues. CDR1 is GTSNPN, CDR2 SVGIG, per germline (reference sequence). Trimming pared 0 bases from V and 8 bases from J, leaving 16 bases between. The CDR3 here is CAWSVKLTGSEAFF. The CDR3 DNA reads TGTGCCTGGAGTGTGAAACTTACTGGGTCCGAAGCTTTCTTT.

The chain carries TRBV28 and TRBJ1-2; possibly TRBD1 for D (5 bases). Germline CDR1 is MDHEN and CDR2 is SYDVKM. The V and J ends lost 3 bases and 1 base respectively, with 21 bases between them. This CDR3 is built from 18 residues. The CDR3: CASSFVFRREEGNYGYTF. For the CDR3, the DNA is TGTGCCAGCAGTTTCGTATTTCGCAGGGAAGAGGGTAACTATGGCTACACCTTC.

The rearrangement uses TRBV5-1 and TRBJ2-2; the D gene is possibly TRBD2 (5 bases). V gave up 2 bases and J gave up 1 base, with 9 bases separating them. The CDR3 runs 15 residues. Germline CDR1 and CDR2: SGHRS and YFSETQ. The CDR3 sequence: CASSFLAENTGELFF. The CDR3 DNA reads TGCGCCAGCAGCTTCCTAGCTGAGAACACCGGGGAGCTGTTTTTT.

V is TRBV4-1 and J is TRBJ2-4; 8 bases fit TRBD2. The V segment lost 3 bases and the J segment 7 bases; nucleotides outside the gene matches: 14. The CDR3 runs to 17 residues. Germline V gene data show CDR1 as MGHRA and CDR2 as YSYEKL. This CDR3 reads CASSHSTTGGAINIQYF. The DNA of the CDR3 is TGCGCCAGCAGCCATTCAACCACCGGGGGGGCGATCAACATTCAGTACTTC.

V and J are TRBV9 and TRBJ2-1; D is perhaps TRBD1 or TRBD2 (6 bases each). Germline V gene sequence: CDR1 SGDLS, CDR2 YYNGEE. The V gene lost 7 bases and the J gene lost 6 bases, with 17 bases spanning the gap. The CDR3 covers 14 residues. As DNA, the CDR3 is TGTGCCAGCGCCGGGGGCATTCATCTCAATGAGCAGTTCTTC. Residues: CASAGGIHLNEQFF.

This clone occurred a few times. In the same sample, other DNA sequences code for this CDR3. The chain employs TRBV29-1 and TRBJ1-1; no clear D gene. This CDR3 is 12 amino acids long. Germline loops: CDR1 SQVTM, CDR2 ANQGSEA. The V end was cut by 4 bases, the J end by 2 bases, with 8 bases between. DNA of the CDR3: TGCAGCGTTGTTAGAGGTAACACTGAAGCTTTCTTT. Translated: CSVVRGNTEAFF.

This chain joins TRBV7-2 and TRBJ2-7; tentative D call: TRBD1 (6 bases). Germline values: CDR1 SGHTA, CDR2 FQGNSA. CDR3 length: 13 amino acids. V lost 4 bases and J lost 7, with 14 bases in between. The CDR3 region is CASSSTGLGEQYF. The CDR3 nucleotides are TGTGCCAGCAGCTCAACAGGGTTAGGGGAGCAGTACTTC.

Notes on this clone: This sample includes further DNA sequences coding for the same CDR3. The chain is built from TRBV5-1 and TRBJ1-2; a possible D gene is TRBD1 (5 bases). V dropped 5 bases and J dropped 8 bases, with 19 bases sitting between them. Germline V gene sequence: CDR1 SGHRS, CDR2 YFSETQ. The CDR3 spans 14 residues. For the CDR3, the DNA is TGCGCCAGCAGGTTCTCCTCCGGGACTGAAGGCTACACCTTC. It specifies CASRFSSGTEGYTF.

The V and J genes are TRBV6-6 and TRBJ2-7, with 8 bases fitting TRBD1. Looked up from germline, CDR1 is MNHNY and CDR2 is SVGAGI (reference sequence). The CDR3 sequence is 14 residues long. V was clipped by 2 bases and J by 7 bases; unmatched bases: 7. Written as DNA, the CDR3 is TGTGCCAGCAGTTACCCCCGGACAGGGCGGGAGCAGTACTTC. Residues: CASSYPRTGREQYF.

V is TRBV6-1 and J is TRBJ1-5; a weak D match, TRBD1 (6 bases). CDR1 and CDR2 from the germline V gene are MNHNS and SASEGT. Between the trimmed V and J ends, which lost 6 bases and 3 bases, there was a span of 9 bases. This CDR3 has 13 residues. CDR3 in amino acids: CASSNRDNQPQHF. CDR3 sequence (DNA): TGTGCCAGCAGCAACAGGGACAATCAGCCCCAGCATTTT.

As regards this clone: One junction end does not reproduce the germline sequence, and a read error may be involved. V is TRBV5-4 and J is TRBJ1-4; D is perhaps TRBD1 (6 bases). The CDR3 spans 15 residues. Per the germline V gene, CDR1 is SGHNT and CDR2 is YYREEE (reference sequence). The CDR3 nucleotides are TGTGCCAACAGCTACCACACAACGGACAGCGGAAAACTGTTTTTT. Its protein is CANSYHTTDSGKLFF.

This clone was recorded many times. This same CDR3 is encoded by further DNA sequences in the sample. The genes are TRBV10-3 and TRBJ2-3, with 13 bases aligning to TRBD2. The CDR3 covers 14 residues. V lost 7 bases and J lost 9; bases outside the gene matches: 7. Per germline, CDR1 ENHRY and CDR2 SYGVKD. CDR3 in amino acids: CAIKEGLAGDTQYF. CDR3 bases: TGTGCCATCAAAGAAGGACTAGCGGGAGACACGCAGTATTTT.

Regarding this clone: This sample also contains other DNA sequences that code for the same CDR3. The rearrangement joins TRBV2 to TRBJ1-1; a weak D match, TRBD1 (5 bases). The CDR3 runs to 13 residues. CDR1 is SNHLY, CDR2 FYNNEI, per germline. With 6 bases removed from V and 5 bases from J, the gap between germline ends came to 13 bases. As DNA, the CDR3 is TGTGCCAGCAGCCTCGGGGGAGGGACTGAAGCTTTCTTT. Protein: CASSLGGGTEAFF.

The V gene is TRBV11-2, the J gene TRBJ2-7; the match to TRBD2 covers 9 bases. The CDR3 covers 15 residues. Germline loops: CDR1 SGHAT, CDR2 FQNNGV. V shed 0 bases, J shed 2 bases, and the junction held 2 bases outside the gene matches. The CDR3 bases are TGTGCCAGCAGCTTAGAGGCGGGAGGGCCCTACGAGCAGTACTTC. Protein: CASSLEAGGPYEQYF.

Comments on this clone: The sample carries other DNA sequences with the same CDR3. The V gene is TRBV27, the J gene TRBJ1-5; 9 bases match TRBD1. The CDR3 extends over 15 amino acids. After removal of 6 bases from V and 1 base from J, the junction contained 4 bases not matched to a gene. Germline CDR1 MNHEY, CDR2 SMNVEV (reference sequence). The CDR3, as DNA: TGTGCCAGCAGCCGGGACAGGGCAAGCAATCAGCCCCAGCATTTT. Residues: CASSRDRASNQPQHF.